These T cell receptor beta chains were read from a single sample in a study of post-analysis software for immune sequencing data. TCRdb redid the calling of the PCR reads with MiXCR, one entry per CDR3 protein. This sample has hundreds of thousands of distinct CDR3 sequences, with approximately 60% found just once. Sequencing was done on a sample of blood. The receptors originated from a girl aged 2-10 years with multiple sclerosis. The CDR3 runs from the conserved cysteine through the conserved F or W. Fields, in order: J gene, clone size, V gene, D gene, CDR3 protein, CDR3 DNA. A D gene is named only where the DNA matches it firmly. Only part of the rows carry a size: once, few, many, or a class if the clone is expanded.

j_gene: TRBJ2-4
abundance: .
v_gene: TRBV15
d_gene: TRBD2
CDR3aa: CATSRFSGGVAKNIQYF
CDR3nt: TGTGCCACCAGCAGATTTAGCGGGGGGGTAGCCAAAAACATTCAGTACTTC

j_gene: TRBJ1-1
abundance: .
v_gene: TRBV10-3
d_gene: .
CDR3aa: CAISERAEANTEAFF
CDR3nt: TGTGCCATCAGTGAGCGGGCTGAGGCGAACACCGAAGCTTTCTTT

j_gene: TRBJ1-1
abundance: .
v_gene: TRBV25-1
d_gene: .
CDR3aa: CASSDGGGTNTEAFF
CDR3nt: TGTGCCAGCAGTGATGGGGGCGGAACGAACACTGAAGCTTTCTTT

j_gene: TRBJ2-1
abundance: .
v_gene: TRBV6-2/TRBV6-3
d_gene: TRBD2
CDR3aa: CASSRSGLHSEQFF
CDR3nt: TGTGCCAGCAGTCGGTCGGGACTACACAGTGAGCAGTTCTTC

j_gene: TRBJ1-4
abundance: .
v_gene: TRBV6-4
d_gene: .
CDR3aa: CASRAGTKLFF
CDR3nt: TGTGCCAGCAGGGCCGGGACAAAACTGTTTTTT

j_gene: TRBJ2-3
abundance: .
v_gene: TRBV2
d_gene: TRBD2
CDR3aa: CASSKNSGGSNLDTQYF
CDR3nt: TGTGCCAGCAGTAAGAATAGCGGGGGAAGTAATTTAGATACGCAGTATTTT

j_gene: TRBJ2-1
abundance: .
v_gene: TRBV5-8
d_gene: TRBD2
CDR3aa: CASSPILAGGSYNEQFF
CDR3nt: TGTGCCAGCAGCCCTATTCTAGCGGGAGGCTCCTACAATGAGCAGTTCTTC

j_gene: TRBJ2-7
abundance: .
v_gene: TRBV12-5
d_gene: .
CDR3aa: CASGLGGLTYEQYF
CDR3nt: TGTGCTAGTGGTTTGGGGGGGCTGACCTACGAGCAGTACTTC

j_gene: TRBJ2-5
abundance: .
v_gene: TRBV11-2
d_gene: .
CDR3aa: CASSRHKETQYF
CDR3nt: TGTGCCAGCAGCCGACATAAAGAGACCCAGTACTTC

j_gene: TRBJ1-6
abundance: .
v_gene: TRBV6-2/TRBV6-3
d_gene: .
CDR3aa: CASSAGDSPLHF
CDR3nt: TGTGCCAGCAGCGCAGGCGATTCACCCCTCCACTTT

j_gene: TRBJ1-2
abundance: few
v_gene: TRBV25-1
d_gene: .
CDR3aa: CASSGPGANYGYTF
CDR3nt: TGTGCCAGCAGTGGCCCTGGGGCAAACTATGGCTACACCTTC

j_gene: TRBJ2-1
abundance: .
v_gene: TRBV13
d_gene: TRBD1
CDR3aa: CASSLGSGQGSHNEQFF
CDR3nt: TGTGCCAGCAGCTTAGGGTCGGGACAGGGGTCCCACAATGAGCAGTTCTTC

j_gene: TRBJ2-5
abundance: few
v_gene: TRBV12-3/TRBV12-4
d_gene: .
CDR3aa: CASSFRRAAQETQYF
CDR3nt: TGTGCCAGCAGTTTTCGTCGGGCAGCCCAAGAGACCCAGTACTTC

j_gene: TRBJ2-5
abundance: .
v_gene: TRBV29-1
d_gene: TRBD1
CDR3aa: CSVDHVGTGERTQYF
CDR3nt: TGCAGCGTTGATCATGTGGGGACAGGGGAAAGGACCCAGTACTTC

j_gene: TRBJ1-1
abundance: once
v_gene: TRBV6-1
d_gene: .
CDR3aa: CASISPGQPFF
CDR3nt: TGTGCCAGCATTTCGCCCGGACAGCCTTTCTTT

j_gene: TRBJ2-3
abundance: .
v_gene: TRBV4-3
d_gene: .
CDR3aa: CASSQDKALPDTQYF
CDR3nt: TGCGCCAGCAGCCAAGATAAGGCCCTTCCAGATACGCAGTATTTT

j_gene: TRBJ1-2
abundance: .
v_gene: TRBV6-2/TRBV6-3
d_gene: TRBD1
CDR3aa: CASRPGGESYGYTF
CDR3nt: TGTGCCAGCAGGCCAGGGGGCGAAAGCTATGGCTACACCTTC